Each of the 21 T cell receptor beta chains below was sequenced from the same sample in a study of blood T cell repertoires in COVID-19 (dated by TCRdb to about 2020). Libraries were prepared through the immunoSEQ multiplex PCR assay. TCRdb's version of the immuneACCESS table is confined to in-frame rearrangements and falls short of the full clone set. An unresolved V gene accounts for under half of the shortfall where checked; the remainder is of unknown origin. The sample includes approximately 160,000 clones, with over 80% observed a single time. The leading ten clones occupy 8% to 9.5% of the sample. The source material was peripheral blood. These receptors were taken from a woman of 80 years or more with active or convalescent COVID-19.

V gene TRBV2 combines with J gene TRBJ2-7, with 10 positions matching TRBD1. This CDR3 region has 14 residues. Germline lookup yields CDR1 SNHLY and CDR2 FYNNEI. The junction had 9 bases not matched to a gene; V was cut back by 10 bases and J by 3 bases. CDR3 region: CATTVGQGFYEQYF. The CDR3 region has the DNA TGTGCCACCACGGTGGGACAGGGGTTCTACGAGCAGTACTTC.

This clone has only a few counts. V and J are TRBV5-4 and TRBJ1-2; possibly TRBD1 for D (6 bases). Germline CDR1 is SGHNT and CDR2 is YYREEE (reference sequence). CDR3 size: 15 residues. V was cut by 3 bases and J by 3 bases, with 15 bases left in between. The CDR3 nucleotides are TGTGCCAGCAGCTCGTCCGGGGGGCGCTACTATGGCTACACCTTC. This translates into CASSSSGGRYYGYTF.

The CDR3 sequence is CASSQDLNGGQYF. For the CDR3, the DNA is TGCGCCAGCAGCCAAGATCTTAACGGGGGGCAGTACTTC. V gene TRBV4-3 combines with J gene TRBJ2-7; possible D gene TRBD2, 6 bases. Trimming shortened V by 0 bases and J by 9 bases, and 12 bases separated the two germline ends. Germline V gene lookup returns CDR1 LGHNA and CDR2 YSLEER. The CDR3 extends over 13 amino acids.

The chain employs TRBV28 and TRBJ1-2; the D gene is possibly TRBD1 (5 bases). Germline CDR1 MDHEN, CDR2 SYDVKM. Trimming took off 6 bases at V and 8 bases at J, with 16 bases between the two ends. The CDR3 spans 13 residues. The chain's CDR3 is CASRQAERGGYTF. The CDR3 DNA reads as TGTGCCAGCAGGCAGGCGGAAAGGGGAGGCTACACCTTC.

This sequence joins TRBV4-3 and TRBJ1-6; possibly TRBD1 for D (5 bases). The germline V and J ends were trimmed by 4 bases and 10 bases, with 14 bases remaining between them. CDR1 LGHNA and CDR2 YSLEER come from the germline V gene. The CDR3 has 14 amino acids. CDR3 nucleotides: TGCGCCAGCAGCCGGGGGGAAACCGGGTCACCCCTCCACTTT. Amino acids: CASSRGETGSPLHF.

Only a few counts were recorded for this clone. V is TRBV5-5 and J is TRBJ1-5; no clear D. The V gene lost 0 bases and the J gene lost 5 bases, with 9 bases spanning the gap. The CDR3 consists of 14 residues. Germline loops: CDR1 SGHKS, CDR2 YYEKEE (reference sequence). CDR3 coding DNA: TGTGCCAGCAGCTTGGGTCAGTTGGATCAGCCCCAGCATTTT. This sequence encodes CASSLGQLDQPQHF.

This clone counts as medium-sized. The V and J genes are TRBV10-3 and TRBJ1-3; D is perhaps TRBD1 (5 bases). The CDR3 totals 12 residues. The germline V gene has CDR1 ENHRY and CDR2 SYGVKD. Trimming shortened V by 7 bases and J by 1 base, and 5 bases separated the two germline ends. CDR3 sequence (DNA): TGTGCCATCAAGGGGTCTGGAAACACCATATATTTT. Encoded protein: CAIKGSGNTIYF.

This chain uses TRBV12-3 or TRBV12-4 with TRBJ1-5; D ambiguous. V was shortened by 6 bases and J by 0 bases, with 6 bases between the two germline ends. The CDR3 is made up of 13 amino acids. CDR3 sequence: CASRQDSNQPQHF. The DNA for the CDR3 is TGTGCCAGCAGGCAGGATAGCAATCAGCCCCAGCATTTT.

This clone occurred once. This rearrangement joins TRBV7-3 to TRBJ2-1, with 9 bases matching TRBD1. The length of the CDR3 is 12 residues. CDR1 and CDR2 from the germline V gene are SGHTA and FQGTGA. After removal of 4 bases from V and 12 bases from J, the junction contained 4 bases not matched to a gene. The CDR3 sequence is CASSSGQGGQFF. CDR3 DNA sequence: TGTGCCAGCAGCTCGGGACAGGGCGGGCAGTTCTTC.

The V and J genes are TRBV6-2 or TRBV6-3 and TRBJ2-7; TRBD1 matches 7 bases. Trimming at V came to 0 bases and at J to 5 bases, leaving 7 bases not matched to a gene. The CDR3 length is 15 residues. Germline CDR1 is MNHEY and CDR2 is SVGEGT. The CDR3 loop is CASSYSQGGGNEQYF. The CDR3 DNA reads TGTGCCAGCAGTTACTCGCAAGGGGGCGGAAACGAGCAGTACTTC.

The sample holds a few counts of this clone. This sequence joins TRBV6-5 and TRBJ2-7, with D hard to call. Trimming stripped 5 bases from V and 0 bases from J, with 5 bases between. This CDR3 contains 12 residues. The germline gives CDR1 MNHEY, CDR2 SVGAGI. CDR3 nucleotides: TGTGCCAGCAGTCGAGGCTCCTACGAGCAGTACTTC. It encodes CASSRGSYEQYF.

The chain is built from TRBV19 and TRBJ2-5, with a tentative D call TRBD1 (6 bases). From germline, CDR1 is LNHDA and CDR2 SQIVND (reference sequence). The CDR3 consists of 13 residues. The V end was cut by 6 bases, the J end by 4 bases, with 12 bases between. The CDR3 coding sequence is TGTGCCAGTAGACAGGGTACGGGAGAGACCCAGTACTTC. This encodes CASRQGTGETQYF.

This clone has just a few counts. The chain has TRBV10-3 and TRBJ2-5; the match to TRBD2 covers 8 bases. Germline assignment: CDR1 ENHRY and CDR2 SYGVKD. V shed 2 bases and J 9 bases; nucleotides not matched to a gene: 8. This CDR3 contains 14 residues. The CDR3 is CAISEKASGYPQYF. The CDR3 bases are TGTGCCATCAGTGAGAAGGCTAGCGGGTACCCCCAGTACTTC.

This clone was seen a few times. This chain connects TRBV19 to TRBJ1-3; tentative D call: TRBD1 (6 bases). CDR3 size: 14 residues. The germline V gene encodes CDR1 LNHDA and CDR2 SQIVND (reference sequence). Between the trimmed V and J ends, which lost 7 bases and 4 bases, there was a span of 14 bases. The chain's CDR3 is CASTTRTVGNTIYF. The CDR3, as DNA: TGTGCCAGTACCACGAGGACAGTAGGAAACACCATATATTTT.

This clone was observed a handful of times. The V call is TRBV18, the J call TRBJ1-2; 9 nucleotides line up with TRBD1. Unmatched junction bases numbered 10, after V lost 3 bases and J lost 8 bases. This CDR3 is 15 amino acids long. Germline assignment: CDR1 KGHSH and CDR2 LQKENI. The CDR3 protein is CASSPNRDRVFGYTF. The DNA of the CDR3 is TGTGCCAGCTCACCGAACCGGGACAGGGTCTTCGGCTACACCTTC.

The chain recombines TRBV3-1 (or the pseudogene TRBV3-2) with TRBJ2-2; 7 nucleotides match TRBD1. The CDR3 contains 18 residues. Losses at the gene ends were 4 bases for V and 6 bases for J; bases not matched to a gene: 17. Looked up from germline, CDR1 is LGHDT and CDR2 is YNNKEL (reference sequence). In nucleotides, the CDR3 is TGTGCCAGCAGCCGACAGGGTACGGTCCGGGGAGCCGCCGGGGAGCTGTTTTTT. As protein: CASSRQGTVRGAAGELFF.

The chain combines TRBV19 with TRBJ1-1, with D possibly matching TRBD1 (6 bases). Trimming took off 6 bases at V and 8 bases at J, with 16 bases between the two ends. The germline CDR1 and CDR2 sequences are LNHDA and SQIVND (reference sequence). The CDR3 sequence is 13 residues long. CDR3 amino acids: CASSQPGHKEAFF. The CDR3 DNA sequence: TGTGCCAGTAGCCAACCGGGACACAAGGAAGCTTTCTTT.

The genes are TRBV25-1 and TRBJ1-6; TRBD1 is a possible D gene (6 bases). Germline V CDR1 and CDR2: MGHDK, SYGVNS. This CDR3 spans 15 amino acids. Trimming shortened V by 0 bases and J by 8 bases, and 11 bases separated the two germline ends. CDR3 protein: CASSEYEGGHSPLHF. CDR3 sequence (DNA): TGTGCCAGCAGTGAATATGAGGGGGGGCATTCACCCCTCCACTTT. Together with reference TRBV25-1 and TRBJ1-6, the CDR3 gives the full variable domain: EADIYQTPRYLVIGTGKKITLECSQTMGHDKMYWYQQDPGMELHLIHYSYGVNSTEKGDLSSESTVSRIRTEHFPLTLESARPSHTSQYLCASSEYEGGHSPLHFGNGTRLTVT.

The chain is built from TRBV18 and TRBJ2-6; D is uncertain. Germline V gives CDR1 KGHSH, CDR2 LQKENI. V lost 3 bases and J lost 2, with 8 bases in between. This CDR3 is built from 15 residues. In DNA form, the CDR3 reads TGTGCCAGCTCACCCGGTCAGGCTGGGGCCAACGTCCTGACTTTC. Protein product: CASSPGQAGANVLTF.

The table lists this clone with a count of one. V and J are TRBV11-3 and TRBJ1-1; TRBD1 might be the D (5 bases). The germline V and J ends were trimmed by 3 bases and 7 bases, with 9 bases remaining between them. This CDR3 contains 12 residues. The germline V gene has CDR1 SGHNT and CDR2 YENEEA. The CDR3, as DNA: TGTGCCAGCAGCTTCACGACAGTTGAAGCTTTCTTT. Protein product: CASSFTTVEAFF.

The CDR3 region is CASSQEPSDRVRAGANVLTF. CDR3 DNA: TGCGCCAGCAGCCAGGAACCTTCGGACAGAGTAAGGGCTGGGGCCAACGTCCTGACTTTC. The V and J genes are TRBV4-1 and TRBJ2-6, with D possibly matching TRBD1 (6 bases). The CDR3 spans 20 residues. Trimming stripped 3 bases from V and 2 bases from J, with 23 bases between. Germline assignment: CDR1 MGHRA and CDR2 YSYEKL.